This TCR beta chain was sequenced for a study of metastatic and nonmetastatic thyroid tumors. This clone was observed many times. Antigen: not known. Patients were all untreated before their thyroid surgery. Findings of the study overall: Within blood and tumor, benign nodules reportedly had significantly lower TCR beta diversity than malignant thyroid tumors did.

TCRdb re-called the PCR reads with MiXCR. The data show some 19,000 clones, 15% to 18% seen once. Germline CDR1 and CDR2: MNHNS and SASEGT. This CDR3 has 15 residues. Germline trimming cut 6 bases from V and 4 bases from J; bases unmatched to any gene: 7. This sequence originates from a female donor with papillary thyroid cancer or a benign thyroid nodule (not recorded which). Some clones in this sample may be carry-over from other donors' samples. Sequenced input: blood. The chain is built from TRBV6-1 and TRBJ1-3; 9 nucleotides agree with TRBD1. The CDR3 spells CASRVTGGHGNTIYF. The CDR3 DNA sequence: TGTGCCAGCAGGGTCACAGGGGGCCACGGAAACACCATATATTTT.